This entry concerns a single TCR beta chain. Each CDR3 protein is one row after TCRdb ran MiXCR on the 5' RACE reads. This repertoire shows under 300,000 distinct CDR3 sequences, approximately 9% found once; its top ten account for around 21%. The CDR3 sequence is 12 residues long. CDR1 and CDR2 from the germline V gene are SNHLY and FYNNEI. V was shortened by 6 bases and J by 9 bases, with 9 bases between the two germline ends. This sample is part of a study of T-cell memory formation after mild COVID-19. Material: PBMCs or a T cell subset sorted from them (not recorded which). This TCR was recovered from a man aged 18 to 30 who had mild COVID-19 (a few samples of this study predate the infection). Cell type and time point are not known. The chain couples TRBV2 to TRBJ1-6; D is unresolved. CDR3 nucleotide sequence: TGTGCCAGCAGGGAGTTGAGTTCACCCCTCCACTTT. It specifies CASRELSSPLHF.